This T cell receptor (beta chain) is drawn from a study of cytomegalovirus exposure and HLA in healthy donors. Regarding this clone: What it binds is not known.

Broader study findings: According to reports, the classifier identified cytomegalovirus status with high specificity and sensitivity.

Produced via immunoSEQ multiplex PCR; TCRdb's table is partial and in-frame only. The sample includes about 220,000 clones, 88% seen only once; the top ten take 2.9%. V gave up 2 bases and J gave up 15 bases; unmatched junction bases: 10. CDR1 is SGDLS and CDR2 is YYNGEE in the germline V gene. The CDR3 covers 13 residues. The clonotype was recovered from a woman aged 18-30 years in good health and CMV-seronegative. Material for sequencing was PBMCs. The chain uses TRBV9 and TRBJ2-1; 8 bases match TRBD1. The CDR3 sequence: CASSVYHGTGLFF. In nucleotides, the CDR3 is TGTGCCAGCAGCGTTTACCACGGGACAGGTCTGTTCTTC.